This T cell receptor beta chain stems from a study of T-cell memory formation after mild COVID-19. TCRdb fed the 5' RACE reads into MiXCR, producing one record per CDR3 protein. There are 100,000 to 120,000 distinct CDR3 sequences in the sample; roughly 20% occur only once, and roughly two fifths lies in the top ten. As to this clonotype: Its specificity is unknown.

Study findings and constraints: Whereas later expanders leaned CD4+, clones contracting day 15 to 85 showed a balanced CD4/CD8 makeup. The main location of contracting CD4+ clones was CM and EM, and that of contracting CD8+ clones was EMRA.

Sequenced material: PBMCs or a T cell subset sorted from them (not recorded which). The sequence was collected from a man between 18 and 35 years old who had mild COVID-19 (a few samples of this study predate the infection). Cell type and time point are not known.

This CDR3 reads CASSVERDRGIWGYGYTF. CDR3 DNA sequence: TGTGCCAGCAGCGTAGAACGGGACAGGGGGATTTGGGGCTATGGCTACACCTTC. The rearrangement links TRBV9 to TRBJ1-2, with TRBD1 identical over 11 bases. The CDR3 is 18 residues long. Losses at the gene ends were 0 bases for V and 4 bases for J; bases not matched to a gene: 11. Germline lookup yields CDR1 SGDLS and CDR2 YYNGEE.